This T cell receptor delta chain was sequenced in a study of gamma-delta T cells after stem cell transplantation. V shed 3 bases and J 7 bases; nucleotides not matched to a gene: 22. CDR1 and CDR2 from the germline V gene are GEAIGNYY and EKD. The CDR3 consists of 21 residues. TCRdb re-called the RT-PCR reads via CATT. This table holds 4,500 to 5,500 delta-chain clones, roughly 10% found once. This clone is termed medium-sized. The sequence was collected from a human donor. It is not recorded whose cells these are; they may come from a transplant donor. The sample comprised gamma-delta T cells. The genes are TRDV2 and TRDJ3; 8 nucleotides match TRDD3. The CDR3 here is CACDSGYWGSSSGEDTRQMFF. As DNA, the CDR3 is TGTGCCTGTGACTCCGGGTACTGGGGGTCGTCTTCTGGGGAAGACACCCGACAGATGTTTTTC.